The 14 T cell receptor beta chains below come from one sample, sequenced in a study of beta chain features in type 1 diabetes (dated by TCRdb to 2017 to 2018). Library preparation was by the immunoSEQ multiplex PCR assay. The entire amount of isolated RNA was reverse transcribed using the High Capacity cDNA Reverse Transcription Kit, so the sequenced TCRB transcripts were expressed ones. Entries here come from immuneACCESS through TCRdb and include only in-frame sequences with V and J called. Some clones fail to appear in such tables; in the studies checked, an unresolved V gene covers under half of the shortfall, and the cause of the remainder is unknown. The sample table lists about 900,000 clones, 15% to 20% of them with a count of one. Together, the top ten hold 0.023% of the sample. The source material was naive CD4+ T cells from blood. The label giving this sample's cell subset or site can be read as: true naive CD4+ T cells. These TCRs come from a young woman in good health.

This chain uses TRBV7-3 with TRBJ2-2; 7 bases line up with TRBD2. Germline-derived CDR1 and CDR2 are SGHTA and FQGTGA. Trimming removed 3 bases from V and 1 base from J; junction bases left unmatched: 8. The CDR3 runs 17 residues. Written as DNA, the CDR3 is TGTGCCAGCAGCTTTTTTCCGACTAGCCGGAACACCGGGGAGCTGTTTTTT. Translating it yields CASSFFPTSRNTGELFF.

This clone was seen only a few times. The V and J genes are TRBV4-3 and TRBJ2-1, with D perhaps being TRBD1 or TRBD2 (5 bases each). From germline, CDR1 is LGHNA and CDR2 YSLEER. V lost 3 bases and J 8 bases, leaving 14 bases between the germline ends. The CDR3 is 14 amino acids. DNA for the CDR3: TGCGCCAGCAGCCAGACCGGGGCGCGCGATGAGCAGTTCTTC. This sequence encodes CASSQTGARDEQFF.

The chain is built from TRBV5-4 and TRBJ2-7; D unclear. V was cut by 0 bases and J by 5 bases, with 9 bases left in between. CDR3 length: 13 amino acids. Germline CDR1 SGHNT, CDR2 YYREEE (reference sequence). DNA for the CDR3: TGTGCCAGCAGCTTGGGACACGGCAACGAGCAGTACTTC. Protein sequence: CASSLGHGNEQYF.

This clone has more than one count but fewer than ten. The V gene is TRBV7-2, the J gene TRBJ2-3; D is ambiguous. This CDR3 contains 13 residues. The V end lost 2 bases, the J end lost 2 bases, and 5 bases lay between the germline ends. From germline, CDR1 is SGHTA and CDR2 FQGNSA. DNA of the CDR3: TGTGCCAGCAGCTTAAACCCCACAGATACGCAGTATTTT. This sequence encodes CASSLNPTDTQYF.

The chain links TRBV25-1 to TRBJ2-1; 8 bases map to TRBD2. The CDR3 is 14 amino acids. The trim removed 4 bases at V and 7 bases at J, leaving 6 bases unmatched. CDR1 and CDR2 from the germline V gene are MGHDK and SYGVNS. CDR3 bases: TGTGCCAGCAGTGGTAAGCGGGAGTGGAATGAGCAGTTCTTC. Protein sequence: CASSGKREWNEQFF.

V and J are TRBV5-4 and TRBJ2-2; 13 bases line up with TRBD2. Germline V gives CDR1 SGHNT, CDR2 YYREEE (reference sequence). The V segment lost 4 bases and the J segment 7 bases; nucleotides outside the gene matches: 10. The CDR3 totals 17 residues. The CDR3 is CASSVGLAGLRGGELFF. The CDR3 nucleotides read TGTGCCAGCAGCGTGGGACTAGCGGGACTAAGGGGCGGGGAGCTGTTTTTT.

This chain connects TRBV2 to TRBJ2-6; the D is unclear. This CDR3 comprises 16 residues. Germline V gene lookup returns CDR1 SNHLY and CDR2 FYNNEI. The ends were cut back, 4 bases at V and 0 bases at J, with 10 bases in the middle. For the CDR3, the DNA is TGTGCCAGCAGTGCCCAAGTTTCCTCTGGGGCCAACGTCCTGACTTTC. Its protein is CASSAQVSSGANVLTF.

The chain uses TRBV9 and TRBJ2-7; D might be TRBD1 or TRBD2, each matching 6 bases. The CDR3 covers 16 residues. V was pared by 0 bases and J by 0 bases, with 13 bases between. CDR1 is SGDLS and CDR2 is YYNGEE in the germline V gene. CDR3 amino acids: CASSVGAGGSSYEQYF. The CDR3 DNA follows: TGTGCCAGCAGCGTAGGGGCCGGGGGCTCCTCCTACGAGCAGTACTTC. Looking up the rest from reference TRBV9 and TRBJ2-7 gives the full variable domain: DSGVTQTPKHLITATGQRVTLRCSPRSGDLSVYWYQQSLDQGLQFLIQYYNGEERAKGNILERFSAQQFPDLHSELNLSSLELGDSALYFCASSVGAGGSSYEQYFGPGTRLTVT.

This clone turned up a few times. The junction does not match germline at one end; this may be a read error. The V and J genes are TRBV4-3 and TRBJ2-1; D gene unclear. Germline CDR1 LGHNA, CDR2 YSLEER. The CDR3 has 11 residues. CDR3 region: CASSQENGQFF. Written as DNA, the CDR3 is TGCGCCAGCAGCCAAGAGAATGGGCAGTTCTTC.

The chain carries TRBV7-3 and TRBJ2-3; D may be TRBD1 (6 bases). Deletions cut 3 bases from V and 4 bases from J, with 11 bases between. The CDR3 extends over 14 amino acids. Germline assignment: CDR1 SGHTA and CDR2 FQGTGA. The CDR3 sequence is CASSLKGEPDTQYF. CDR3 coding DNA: TGTGCCAGCAGCTTGAAGGGGGAGCCAGATACGCAGTATTTT.

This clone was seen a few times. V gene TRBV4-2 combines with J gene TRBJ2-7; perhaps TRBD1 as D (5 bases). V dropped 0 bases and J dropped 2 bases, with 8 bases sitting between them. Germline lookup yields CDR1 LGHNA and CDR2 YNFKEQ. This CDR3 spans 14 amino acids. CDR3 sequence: CASSQDIGAYEQYF. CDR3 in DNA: TGTGCCAGCAGCCAAGACATAGGGGCCTACGAGCAGTACTTC.

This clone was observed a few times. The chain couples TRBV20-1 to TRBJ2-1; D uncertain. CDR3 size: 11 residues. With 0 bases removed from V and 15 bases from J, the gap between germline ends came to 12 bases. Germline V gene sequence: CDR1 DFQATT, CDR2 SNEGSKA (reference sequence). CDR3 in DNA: TGCAGTGCTAGAGACTCCCCCAACTTGTTCTTC. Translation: CSARDSPNLFF.

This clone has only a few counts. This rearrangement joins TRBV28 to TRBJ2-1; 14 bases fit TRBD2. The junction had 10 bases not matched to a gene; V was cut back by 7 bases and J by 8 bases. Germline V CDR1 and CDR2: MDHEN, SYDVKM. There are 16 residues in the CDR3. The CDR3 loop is CASIAPGLAGVYEQFF. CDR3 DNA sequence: TGTGCCAGCATTGCGCCGGGACTAGCGGGAGTTTATGAGCAGTTCTTC.

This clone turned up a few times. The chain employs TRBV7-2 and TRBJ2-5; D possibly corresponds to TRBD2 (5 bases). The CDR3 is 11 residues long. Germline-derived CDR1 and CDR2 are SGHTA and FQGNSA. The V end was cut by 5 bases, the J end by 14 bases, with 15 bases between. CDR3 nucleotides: TGTGCCAGCAGCCCCGGACTTCGAAACTACTTC. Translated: CASSPGLRNYF. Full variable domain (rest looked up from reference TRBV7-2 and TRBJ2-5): GAGVSQSPSNKVTEKGKDVELRCDPISGHTALYWYRQSLGQGLEFLIYFQGNSAPDKSGLPSDRFSAERTGGSVSTLTIQRTQQEDSAVYLCASSPGLRNYFGPGTRLLVL.